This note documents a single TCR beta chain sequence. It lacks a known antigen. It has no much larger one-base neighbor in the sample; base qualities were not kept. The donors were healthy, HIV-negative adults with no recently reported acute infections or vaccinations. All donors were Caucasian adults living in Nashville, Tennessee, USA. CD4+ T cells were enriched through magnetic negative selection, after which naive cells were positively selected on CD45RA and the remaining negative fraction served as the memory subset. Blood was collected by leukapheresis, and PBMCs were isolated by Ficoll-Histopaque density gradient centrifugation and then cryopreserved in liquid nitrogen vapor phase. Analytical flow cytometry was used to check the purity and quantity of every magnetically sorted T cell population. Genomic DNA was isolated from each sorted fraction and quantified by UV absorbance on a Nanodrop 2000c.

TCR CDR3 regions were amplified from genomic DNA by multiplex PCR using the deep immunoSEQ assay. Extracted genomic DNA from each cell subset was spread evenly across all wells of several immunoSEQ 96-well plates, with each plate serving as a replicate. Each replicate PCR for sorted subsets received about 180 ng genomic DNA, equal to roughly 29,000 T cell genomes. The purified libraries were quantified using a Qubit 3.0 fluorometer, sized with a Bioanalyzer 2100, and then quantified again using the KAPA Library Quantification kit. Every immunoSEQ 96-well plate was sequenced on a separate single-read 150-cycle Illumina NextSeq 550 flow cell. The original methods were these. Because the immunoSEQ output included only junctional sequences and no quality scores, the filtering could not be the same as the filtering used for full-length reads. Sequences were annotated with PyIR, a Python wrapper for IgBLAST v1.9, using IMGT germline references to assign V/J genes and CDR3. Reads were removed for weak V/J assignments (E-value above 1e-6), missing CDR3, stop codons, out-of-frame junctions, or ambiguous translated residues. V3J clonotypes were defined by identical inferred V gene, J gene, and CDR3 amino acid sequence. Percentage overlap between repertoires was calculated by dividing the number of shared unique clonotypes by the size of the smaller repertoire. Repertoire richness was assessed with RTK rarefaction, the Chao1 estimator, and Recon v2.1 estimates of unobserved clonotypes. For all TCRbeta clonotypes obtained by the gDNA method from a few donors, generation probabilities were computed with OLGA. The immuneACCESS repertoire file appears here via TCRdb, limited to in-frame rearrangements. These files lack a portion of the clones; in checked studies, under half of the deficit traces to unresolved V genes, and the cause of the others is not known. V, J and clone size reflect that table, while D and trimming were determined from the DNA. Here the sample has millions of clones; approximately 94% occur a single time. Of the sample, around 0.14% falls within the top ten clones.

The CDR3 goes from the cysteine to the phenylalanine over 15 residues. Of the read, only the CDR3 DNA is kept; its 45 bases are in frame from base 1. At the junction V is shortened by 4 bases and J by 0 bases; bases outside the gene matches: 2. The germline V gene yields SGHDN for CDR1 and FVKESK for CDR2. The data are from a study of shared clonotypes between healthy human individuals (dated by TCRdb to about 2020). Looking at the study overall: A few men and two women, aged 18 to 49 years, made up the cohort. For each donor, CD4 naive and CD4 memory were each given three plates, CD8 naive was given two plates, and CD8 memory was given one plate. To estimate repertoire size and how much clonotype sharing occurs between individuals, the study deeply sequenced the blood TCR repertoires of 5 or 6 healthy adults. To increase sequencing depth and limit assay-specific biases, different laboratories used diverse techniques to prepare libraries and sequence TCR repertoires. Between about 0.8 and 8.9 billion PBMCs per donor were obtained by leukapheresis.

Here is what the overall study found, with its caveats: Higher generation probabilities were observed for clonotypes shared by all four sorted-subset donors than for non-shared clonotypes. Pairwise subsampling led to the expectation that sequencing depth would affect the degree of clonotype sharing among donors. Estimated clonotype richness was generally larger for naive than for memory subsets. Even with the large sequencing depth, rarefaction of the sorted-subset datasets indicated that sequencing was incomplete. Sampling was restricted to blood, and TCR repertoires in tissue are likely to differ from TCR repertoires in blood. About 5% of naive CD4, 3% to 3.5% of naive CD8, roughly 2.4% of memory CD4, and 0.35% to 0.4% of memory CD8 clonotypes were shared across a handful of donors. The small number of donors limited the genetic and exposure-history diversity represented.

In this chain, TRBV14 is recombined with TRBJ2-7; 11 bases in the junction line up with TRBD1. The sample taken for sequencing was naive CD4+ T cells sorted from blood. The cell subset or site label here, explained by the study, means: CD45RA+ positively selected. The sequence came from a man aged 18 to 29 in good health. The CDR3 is CASSPGTGGSYEQYF. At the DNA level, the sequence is TGTGCCAGCAGCCCCGGGACAGGGGGCTCCTACGAGCAGTACTTC.